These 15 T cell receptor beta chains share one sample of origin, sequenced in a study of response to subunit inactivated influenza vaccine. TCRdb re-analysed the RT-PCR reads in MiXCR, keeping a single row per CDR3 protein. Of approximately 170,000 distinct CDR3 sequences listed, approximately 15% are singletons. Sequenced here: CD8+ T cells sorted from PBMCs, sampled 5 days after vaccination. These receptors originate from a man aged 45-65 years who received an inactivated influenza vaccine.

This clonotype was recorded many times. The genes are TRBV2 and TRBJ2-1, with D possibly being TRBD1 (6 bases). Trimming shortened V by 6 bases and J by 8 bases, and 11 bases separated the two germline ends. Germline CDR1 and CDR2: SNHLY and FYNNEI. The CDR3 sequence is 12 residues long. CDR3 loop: CASRNRVDEQFF. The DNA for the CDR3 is TGTGCCAGCAGGAACAGGGTCGATGAGCAGTTCTTC.

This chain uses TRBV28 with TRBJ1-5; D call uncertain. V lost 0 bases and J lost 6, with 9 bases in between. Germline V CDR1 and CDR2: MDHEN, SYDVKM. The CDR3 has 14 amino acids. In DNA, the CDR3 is TGTGCCAGCAGTTTATGGGATGACGGTCAGCCCCAGCATTTT. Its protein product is CASSLWDDGQPQHF.

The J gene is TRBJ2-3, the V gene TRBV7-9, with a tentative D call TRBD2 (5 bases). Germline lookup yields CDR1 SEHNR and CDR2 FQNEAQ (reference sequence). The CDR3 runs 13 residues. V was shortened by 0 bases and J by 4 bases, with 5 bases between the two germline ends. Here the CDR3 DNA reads TGTGCCAGCAGCTTAGCTAGCGCAGATACGCAGTATTTT. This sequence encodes CASSLASADTQYF.

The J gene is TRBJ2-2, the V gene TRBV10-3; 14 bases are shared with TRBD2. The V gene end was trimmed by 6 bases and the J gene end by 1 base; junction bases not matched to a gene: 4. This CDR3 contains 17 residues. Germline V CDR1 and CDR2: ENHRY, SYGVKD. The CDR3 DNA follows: TGTGCCATCAGAGGACTAGCGGGGGGCGGGAACACCGGGGAGCTGTTTTTT. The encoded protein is CAIRGLAGGGNTGELFF.

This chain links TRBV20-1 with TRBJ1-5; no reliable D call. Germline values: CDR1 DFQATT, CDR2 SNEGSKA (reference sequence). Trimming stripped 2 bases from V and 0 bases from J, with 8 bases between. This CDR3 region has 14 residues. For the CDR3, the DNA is TGCAGTGCTAGAAGTGGTTATAGCAATCAGCCCCAGCATTTT. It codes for CSARSGYSNQPQHF.

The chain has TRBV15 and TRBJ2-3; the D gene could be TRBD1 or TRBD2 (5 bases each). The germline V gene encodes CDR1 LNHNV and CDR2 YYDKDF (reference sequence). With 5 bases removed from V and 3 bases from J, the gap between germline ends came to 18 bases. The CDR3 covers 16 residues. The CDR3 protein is CATSSGGGTGTDTQYF. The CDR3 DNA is TGTGCCACCAGCTCAGGTGGGGGAACGGGGACAGATACGCAGTATTTT.

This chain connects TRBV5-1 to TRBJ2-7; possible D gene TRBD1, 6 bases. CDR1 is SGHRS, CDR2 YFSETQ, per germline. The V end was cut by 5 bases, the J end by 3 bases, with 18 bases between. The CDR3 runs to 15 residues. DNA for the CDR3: TGCGCCAGCAGTTCCCCCGCCAGGGGATTCTACGAGCAGTACTTC. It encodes CASSSPARGFYEQYF.

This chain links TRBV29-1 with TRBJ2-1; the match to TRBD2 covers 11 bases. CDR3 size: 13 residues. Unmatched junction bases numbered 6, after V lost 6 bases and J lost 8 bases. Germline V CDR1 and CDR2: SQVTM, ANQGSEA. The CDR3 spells CSVELAGDYEQFF. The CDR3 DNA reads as TGCAGCGTCGAACTAGCGGGAGACTATGAGCAGTTCTTC.

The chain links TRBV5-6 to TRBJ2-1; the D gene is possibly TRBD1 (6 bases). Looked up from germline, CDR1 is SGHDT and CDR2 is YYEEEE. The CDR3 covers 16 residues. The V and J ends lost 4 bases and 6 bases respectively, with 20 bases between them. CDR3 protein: CASSHEQGFVSNEQFF. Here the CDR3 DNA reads TGTGCCAGCAGCCACGAACAGGGTTTCGTCTCCAATGAGCAGTTCTTC.

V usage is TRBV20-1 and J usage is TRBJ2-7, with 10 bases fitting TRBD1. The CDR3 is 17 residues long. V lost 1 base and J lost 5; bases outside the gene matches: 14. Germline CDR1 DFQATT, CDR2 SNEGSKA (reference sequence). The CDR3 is CSARGGTGDARSDEQYF. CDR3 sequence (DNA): TGCAGTGCTAGAGGGGGGACAGGGGACGCCAGAAGCGACGAGCAGTACTTC.

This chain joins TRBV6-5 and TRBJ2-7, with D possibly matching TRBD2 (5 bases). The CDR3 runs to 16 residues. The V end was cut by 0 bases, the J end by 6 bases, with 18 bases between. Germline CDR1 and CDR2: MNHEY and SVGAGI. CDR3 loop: CASSYSTLGRDSEQYF. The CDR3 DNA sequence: TGTGCCAGCAGTTACTCGACTCTAGGTCGGGATTCCGAGCAGTACTTC.

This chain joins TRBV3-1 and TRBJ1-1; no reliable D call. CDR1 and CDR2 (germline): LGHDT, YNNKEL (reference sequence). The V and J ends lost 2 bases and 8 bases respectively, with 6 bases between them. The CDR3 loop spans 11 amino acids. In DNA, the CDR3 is TGTGCCAGCAGCCAATATTCCGAAGCTTTCTTT. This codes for CASSQYSEAFF. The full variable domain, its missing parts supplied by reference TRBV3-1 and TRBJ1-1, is DTAVSQTPKYLVTQMGNDKSIKCEQNLGHDTMYWYKQDSKKFLKIMFSYNNKELIINETVPNRFSPKSPDKAHLNLHINSLELGDSAVYFCASSQYSEAFFGQGTRLTVV.

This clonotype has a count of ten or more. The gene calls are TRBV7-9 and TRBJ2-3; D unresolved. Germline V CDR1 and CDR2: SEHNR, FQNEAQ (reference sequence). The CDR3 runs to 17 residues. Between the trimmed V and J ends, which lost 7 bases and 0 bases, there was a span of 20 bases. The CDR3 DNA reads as TGTGCCAGCAACCCGGTTCAGCGAACCCCTAGCACAGATACGCAGTATTTT. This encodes CASNPVQRTPSTDTQYF.

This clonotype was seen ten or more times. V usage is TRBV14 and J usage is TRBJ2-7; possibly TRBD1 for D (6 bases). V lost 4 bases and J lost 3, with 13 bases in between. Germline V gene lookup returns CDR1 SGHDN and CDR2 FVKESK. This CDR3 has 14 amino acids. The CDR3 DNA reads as TGTGCCAGCAGCCTGCTCGGACAGAACTACGAGCAGTACTTC. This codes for CASSLLGQNYEQYF.

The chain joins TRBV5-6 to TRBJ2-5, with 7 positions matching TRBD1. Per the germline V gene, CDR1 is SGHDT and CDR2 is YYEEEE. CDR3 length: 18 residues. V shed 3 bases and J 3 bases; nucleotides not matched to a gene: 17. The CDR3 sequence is CASSSDRERRGGEETQYF. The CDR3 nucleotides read TGTGCCAGCAGCTCTGACAGGGAAAGACGTGGGGGCGAAGAGACCCAGTACTTC.